The rows below give T cell receptor beta chains drawn from one sample of a study of preoperative IRX-2 immunotherapy in early breast cancer. The table came from immunoSEQ multiplex PCR; TCRdb's copy has only in-frame clones and leaves some out. The table shows 35,000 to 40,000 clones, with 80% to 90% occurring only once. The material sequenced was lymph node tissue, taken after IRX-2 immunotherapy. The receptor set was obtained from a human donor with breast cancer. Both conserved end residues are part of each CDR3. A D gene is named only where the DNA matches it firmly. A clone size is listed for some rows: how often the clone was seen (once, few, many), or a class if it is expanded.

cdr3_nt: TGTGCCAGCTCCCCCAGTAGGCAGGACAATCAGCCCCAGCATTTT
cdr3_aa: CASSPSRQDNQPQHF
clone_size: few
j_call: TRBJ1-5
v_call: TRBV18
d_call: NA

cdr3_nt: TGTGCCAGCAGCTTTACAGGGTTGGGACAGCCCCAGCATTTT
cdr3_aa: CASSFTGLGQPQHF
clone_size: NA
j_call: TRBJ1-5
v_call: TRBV11-3
d_call: NA

cdr3_nt: TGTGCCAGTAGTATAGAAGGGAGTTGGGGCTCCTACAATGAGCAGTTCTTC
cdr3_aa: CASSIEGSWGSYNEQFF
clone_size: NA
j_call: TRBJ2-1
v_call: TRBV19
d_call: NA

cdr3_nt: TGTGCCAGCAGCCTAACCAGGACTATGAACACTGAAGCTTTCTTT
cdr3_aa: CASSLTRTMNTEAFF
clone_size: NA
j_call: TRBJ1-1
v_call: TRBV7-1
d_call: NA

cdr3_nt: TGCGCCAGCAGCTTGGAGACAGGGGCGCAGAACACTGAAGCTTTCTTT
cdr3_aa: CASSLETGAQNTEAFF
clone_size: NA
j_call: TRBJ1-1
v_call: TRBV5-1
d_call: TRBD1

cdr3_nt: TGTACCAGTCCTGGCGACAGAACCTCTGGAAACACCATATATTTT
cdr3_aa: CTSPGDRTSGNTIYF
clone_size: once
j_call: TRBJ1-3
v_call: TRBV19
d_call: NA

cdr3_nt: TGTGCCAGCAGCAGGGGACAGGGGGCTGGGGAGACCCAGTACTTC
cdr3_aa: CASSRGQGAGETQYF
clone_size: NA
j_call: TRBJ2-5
v_call: TRBV11-3
d_call: TRBD1

cdr3_nt: TGTGCCAGCAGCTTATCGGCCGCGTCCACTGAAGCTTTCTTT
cdr3_aa: CASSLSAASTEAFF
clone_size: NA
j_call: TRBJ1-1
v_call: TRBV11-3
d_call: NA

cdr3_nt: TGTGCCATCAGTGTCGGGGGGGCGGAAGATACGCAGTATTTT
cdr3_aa: CAISVGGAEDTQYF
clone_size: NA
j_call: TRBJ2-3
v_call: TRBV6-8
d_call: TRBD2

cdr3_nt: TGTGCCAGCAGTTACAGGAATCAGCCCCAGCATTTT
cdr3_aa: CASSYRNQPQHF
clone_size: NA
j_call: TRBJ1-5
v_call: TRBV6-8
d_call: NA

cdr3_nt: TGTGCCACACAACTAGCGGGGGGGCCGTATGAGCAGTTCTTC
cdr3_aa: CATQLAGGPYEQFF
clone_size: few
j_call: TRBJ2-1
v_call: TRBV15
d_call: TRBD2

cdr3_nt: TGTGCCAGCAGTGACGAACCCGGTCAGCCCCAGCATTTT
cdr3_aa: CASSDEPGQPQHF
clone_size: NA
j_call: TRBJ1-5
v_call: TRBV6-8
d_call: NA

cdr3_nt: TGTGCCAGCAGTTCGTCAGGGAGGTATGGCTACACCTTC
cdr3_aa: CASSSSGRYGYTF
clone_size: once
j_call: TRBJ1-2
v_call: TRBV28
d_call: NA

cdr3_nt: TGCGCCAGCAGCTTGGGCCCTGCCACGAACACCGGGGAGCTGTTTTTT
cdr3_aa: CASSLGPATNTGELFF
clone_size: NA
j_call: TRBJ2-2
v_call: TRBV5-1
d_call: NA

cdr3_nt: TGTGCCAGCAGCTTAAAAGATCACGGGGGAATTAGTGGCTACACCTTC
cdr3_aa: CASSLKDHGGISGYTF
clone_size: NA
j_call: TRBJ1-2
v_call: TRBV11-3
d_call: NA

cdr3_nt: TGTGCGACCAGGCCCGGGGGGGCCGGTGAGACCCAGTACTTC
cdr3_aa: CATRPGGAGETQYF
clone_size: NA
j_call: TRBJ2-5
v_call: TRBV12-2
d_call: NA

cdr3_nt: TGTGCCAGCAGCTTGCTCATCACGAGGAACACCGGGGAGCTGTTTTTT
cdr3_aa: CASSLLITRNTGELFF
clone_size: NA
j_call: TRBJ2-2
v_call: TRBV11-3
d_call: NA

cdr3_nt: TGTGCCAGCAGCTTGCCGGGGACAGGCAATTCACCCCTCCACTTT
cdr3_aa: CASSLPGTGNSPLHF
clone_size: once
j_call: TRBJ1-6
v_call: TRBV11-3
d_call: TRBD1

cdr3_nt: TGTGCCTCGGGAGGGAGAGAGGGGCAGCCCCAACATTTT
cdr3_aa: CASGGREGQPQHF
clone_size: once
j_call: TRBJ1-5
v_call: TRBV30
d_call: NA

cdr3_nt: TGTGCCAGCAGCTTCCGCCTACCCAAGGATTATGGCTACACCTTC
cdr3_aa: CASSFRLPKDYGYTF
clone_size: NA
j_call: TRBJ1-2
v_call: TRBV11-3
d_call: NA

cdr3_nt: TGTGCCAGCAGCTTAGGGGGGCGAGACACTGAAGCTTTCTTT
cdr3_aa: CASSLGGRDTEAFF
clone_size: NA
j_call: TRBJ1-1
v_call: TRBV11-3
d_call: NA

cdr3_nt: TGTGCCAGCAGTCCTCGACTAGCGGGTTACAATGAGCAGTTCTTC
cdr3_aa: CASSPRLAGYNEQFF
clone_size: once
j_call: TRBJ2-1
v_call: TRBV6-8
d_call: TRBD2

cdr3_nt: TGTGCCAGTATGCTGGGGGTCCAAGAGACCCAGTACTTC
cdr3_aa: CASMLGVQETQYF
clone_size: NA
j_call: TRBJ2-5
v_call: TRBV6-8
d_call: NA

cdr3_nt: TGTGCCACCAGCAGAGATAGTAGGGATGAAAAACTGTTTTTT
cdr3_aa: CATSRDSRDEKLFF
clone_size: few
j_call: TRBJ1-4
v_call: TRBV15
d_call: NA

cdr3_nt: TGCGCCAGCAGCCAAGGGGATACAACCCATGGCTACACCTTC
cdr3_aa: CASSQGDTTHGYTF
clone_size: once
j_call: TRBJ1-2
v_call: TRBV23-1
d_call: NA

cdr3_nt: TGTGCCAGCAGCTTCCCAGGGAGGACGCAGCCCCAGCATTTT
cdr3_aa: CASSFPGRTQPQHF
clone_size: NA
j_call: TRBJ1-5
v_call: TRBV11-1
d_call: NA

cdr3_nt: TGTGCCAGCAGGACCGGGACAGGAACCTCACCCCTCCACTTT
cdr3_aa: CASRTGTGTSPLHF
clone_size: few
j_call: TRBJ1-6
v_call: TRBV6-8
d_call: TRBD1

cdr3_nt: TGCGCCAGCAGTGAGCGGGGGCCCGGGGAGCTGTTTTTT
cdr3_aa: CASSERGPGELFF
clone_size: NA
j_call: TRBJ2-2
v_call: TRBV10-2
d_call: NA

cdr3_nt: TGTGCCAGCAGCTTGGGGGGGTCCAAGTTGGGAAACACCATATATTTT
cdr3_aa: CASSLGGSKLGNTIYF
clone_size: NA
j_call: TRBJ1-3
v_call: TRBV11-3
d_call: NA

cdr3_nt: TGTGCCATCAGTGGTGGCGTTGGCACAGATACGCAGTATTTT
cdr3_aa: CAISGGVGTDTQYF
clone_size: NA
j_call: TRBJ2-3
v_call: TRBV6-8
d_call: NA

cdr3_nt: TGTGCCTGGAGCACCGGGACAGGGAGGAATGAGCAGTTCTTC
cdr3_aa: CAWSTGTGRNEQFF
clone_size: few
j_call: TRBJ2-1
v_call: TRBV30
d_call: TRBD1

cdr3_nt: TGCGCCAGCAGAACCCGGGACGGCTCTAACTATGGCTACACCTTC
cdr3_aa: CASRTRDGSNYGYTF
clone_size: few
j_call: TRBJ1-2
v_call: TRBV10-2
d_call: NA

cdr3_nt: TGTGCCACCAGCAGAACAGGGGGCGAATACGAGCAGTACTTC
cdr3_aa: CATSRTGGEYEQYF
clone_size: NA
j_call: TRBJ2-7
v_call: TRBV15
d_call: TRBD1

cdr3_nt: TGTGCCAGCAGCCATAATATTGGGACCGCAGAAAAACTGTTTTTT
cdr3_aa: CASSHNIGTAEKLFF
clone_size: NA
j_call: TRBJ1-4
v_call: TRBV28
d_call: NA

cdr3_nt: TGCGCCAGCAGCTTGGCCGTGGGGGGGGCTTCACCCCTCCACTTT
cdr3_aa: CASSLAVGGASPLHF
clone_size: NA
j_call: TRBJ1-6
v_call: TRBV5-1
d_call: NA

cdr3_nt: TGTGCCAGTAGCCGACTAGCGGGGCTAAGCTCCTACAATGAGCAGTTCTTC
cdr3_aa: CASSRLAGLSSYNEQFF
clone_size: NA
j_call: TRBJ2-1
v_call: TRBV19
d_call: TRBD2

cdr3_nt: TGTGCCAGTAGTATGGTCGGGACAGGGAGGGCAGATACGCAGTATTTT
cdr3_aa: CASSMVGTGRADTQYF
clone_size: NA
j_call: TRBJ2-3
v_call: TRBV19
d_call: TRBD1

cdr3_nt: TGTGCCAGCACCATATTTTATGGGGGGCCCGTATTGGGCTACACCTTC
cdr3_aa: CASTIFYGGPVLGYTF
clone_size: NA
j_call: TRBJ1-2
v_call: TRBV28
d_call: NA

cdr3_nt: TGTGCCAGTGGCAGCAGGGGCCGGGCCGGGGAGCTGTTTTTT
cdr3_aa: CASGSRGRAGELFF
clone_size: NA
j_call: TRBJ2-2
v_call: TRBV6-8
d_call: NA

cdr3_nt: TGTGCCAGCAGCTTAGAAACAGTCCCCTCTGGGGCCAACGTCCTGACTTTC
cdr3_aa: CASSLETVPSGANVLTF
clone_size: NA
j_call: TRBJ2-6
v_call: TRBV11-3
d_call: NA

cdr3_nt: TGTGCCAGCAGCCCGGGGGCAGTAAAAGAGACCCAGTACTTC
cdr3_aa: CASSPGAVKETQYF
clone_size: NA
j_call: TRBJ2-5
v_call: TRBV7-6
d_call: NA

cdr3_nt: TGTGCCAGCAGCCCATTAAGTTCGAAGGTAAATGAGCAGTTCTTC
cdr3_aa: CASSPLSSKVNEQFF
clone_size: NA
j_call: TRBJ2-1
v_call: TRBV11-3
d_call: NA

cdr3_nt: TGTGCCAGTAGGAGGTCGAGTAGCGGGGGGGCAGCAAATGAGCAGTTCTTC
cdr3_aa: CASRRSSSGGAANEQFF
clone_size: NA
j_call: TRBJ2-1
v_call: TRBV19
d_call: TRBD2

cdr3_nt: TGTGCCAGCAGCTTGCGGGACTACTCATCACGTGAGCAGTTCTTC
cdr3_aa: CASSLRDYSSREQFF
clone_size: NA
j_call: TRBJ2-1
v_call: TRBV7-6
d_call: TRBD2

cdr3_nt: TGTGCCAGTAGTATCTCTGGCGGGGGGCGTAGTGAGCAGTTCTTC
cdr3_aa: CASSISGGGRSEQFF
clone_size: NA
j_call: TRBJ2-1
v_call: TRBV19
d_call: TRBD2

cdr3_nt: TGTGCCAGCAGCTTGGGGACAGGGGGTGCCACTGAAGCTTTCTTT
cdr3_aa: CASSLGTGGATEAFF
clone_size: few
j_call: TRBJ1-1
v_call: TRBV16
d_call: TRBD1

cdr3_nt: TGTGCCAGCAGCCCGCCGGGACAAGGAAATCAGCCCCAGCATTTT
cdr3_aa: CASSPPGQGNQPQHF
clone_size: once
j_call: TRBJ1-5
v_call: TRBV2
d_call: NA

cdr3_nt: TGTGCCAGCAGTTTTCTCACAGGGGACAGCCAGCCCCAGCATTTT
cdr3_aa: CASSFLTGDSQPQHF
clone_size: NA
j_call: TRBJ1-5
v_call: TRBV28
d_call: TRBD1

cdr3_nt: TGCGCCAGCAGCTTCCGGGACAGGGGGATGGATGAGCAGTTCTTC
cdr3_aa: CASSFRDRGMDEQFF
clone_size: few
j_call: TRBJ2-1
v_call: TRBV5-1
d_call: TRBD1

cdr3_nt: TGTGCCAGCAGTGAAATGTGGTCAGACAATCAGCCCCAGCATTTT
cdr3_aa: CASSEMWSDNQPQHF
clone_size: few
j_call: TRBJ1-5
v_call: TRBV9
d_call: NA

cdr3_nt: TGCGCCAGCAGCCAAGATACGGGGAACACCGGGGAGCTGTTTTTT
cdr3_aa: CASSQDTGNTGELFF
clone_size: NA
j_call: TRBJ2-2
v_call: TRBV23-1
d_call: NA

cdr3_nt: TGCGCCAGCAGCTCCACCGTGCCCGGGACAGGTCAAGAGACCCAGTACTTC
cdr3_aa: CASSSTVPGTGQETQYF
clone_size: NA
j_call: TRBJ2-5
v_call: TRBV5-1
d_call: TRBD1

cdr3_nt: TGTGCCAGCAGCCTGACAGGGGCCTCAATCCTCCAGCATTTT
cdr3_aa: CASSLTGASILQHF
clone_size: NA
j_call: TRBJ1-5
v_call: TRBV6-8
d_call: TRBD1

cdr3_nt: TGTGCCAGCAGCCGAGGTAGACAGGGTAAGGGGATATATGGCTACACCTTC
cdr3_aa: CASSRGRQGKGIYGYTF
clone_size: NA
j_call: TRBJ1-2
v_call: TRBV7-6
d_call: TRBD1

cdr3_nt: TGTGCCAGCAGCACTTACGGGGCGGTGAACACTGAAGCTTTCTTT
cdr3_aa: CASSTYGAVNTEAFF
clone_size: NA
j_call: TRBJ1-1
v_call: TRBV6-8
d_call: NA

cdr3_nt: TGTGCCAGTATGTGGGACAGTAACACTGAAGCTTTCTTT
cdr3_aa: CASMWDSNTEAFF
clone_size: NA
j_call: TRBJ1-1
v_call: TRBV6-8
d_call: TRBD1

cdr3_nt: TGTGCCAGCAGCTCAGGGGATGGTCTTCAGAACACTGAAGCTTTCTTT
cdr3_aa: CASSSGDGLQNTEAFF
clone_size: NA
j_call: TRBJ1-1
v_call: TRBV16
d_call: NA

cdr3_nt: TGTGCCAGCAGCTTAGAAGAGGAATACACCGGGGAGCTGTTTTTT
cdr3_aa: CASSLEEEYTGELFF
clone_size: NA
j_call: TRBJ2-2
v_call: TRBV7-6
d_call: NA

cdr3_nt: TGTGCCAGCAGTTACGGGACAGGGGAGGGAAATGGCTACACCTTC
cdr3_aa: CASSYGTGEGNGYTF
clone_size: NA
j_call: TRBJ1-2
v_call: TRBV6-8
d_call: TRBD1

cdr3_nt: TGTGCCAGCAGGACTTTAAGCGATGAGCAGTTCTTC
cdr3_aa: CASRTLSDEQFF
clone_size: few
j_call: TRBJ2-1
v_call: TRBV19
d_call: NA